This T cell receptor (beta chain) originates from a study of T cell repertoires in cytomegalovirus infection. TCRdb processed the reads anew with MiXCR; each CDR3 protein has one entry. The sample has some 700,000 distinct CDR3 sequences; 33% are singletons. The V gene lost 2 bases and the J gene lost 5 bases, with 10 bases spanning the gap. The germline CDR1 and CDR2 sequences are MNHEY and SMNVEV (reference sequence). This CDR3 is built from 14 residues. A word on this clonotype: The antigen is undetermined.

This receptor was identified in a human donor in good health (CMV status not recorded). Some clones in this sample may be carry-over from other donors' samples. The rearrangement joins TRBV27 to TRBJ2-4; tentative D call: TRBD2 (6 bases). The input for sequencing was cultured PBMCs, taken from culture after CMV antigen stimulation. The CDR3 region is CASSLAGRENIQYF. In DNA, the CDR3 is TGTGCCAGCAGTTTAGCGGGGCGGGAAAACATTCAGTACTTC.